This T cell receptor beta chain was captured in a study of neoadjuvant anti-PD-1 for oral cavity cancer. About the study: Patients without progression received a fourth nivolumab dose around day 43, then surgical resection on days 50-56.

Study-wide results and limits: Post-treatment tumors with larger preexisting clones showed more shrinkage.

Here immunoSEQ multiplex PCR was the method, and the copy in TCRdb shows in-frame clones only, minus some. The sample has around 4,700 clones, roughly 60% seen once; the top ten hold 7.2%. Patients had HPV-negative, locally advanced oral cavity squamous cell carcinoma. The ends lost 5 bases at V and 1 base at J; junction bases unmatched: 17. This CDR3 contains 19 residues. From germline, CDR1 is SGHAT and CDR2 FQNNGV. This clone occurred once. Its antigen is not identified. Here the sequenced sample was tumor tissue, taken before nivolumab (anti-PD-1) treatment. The receptor's source is a person between 40 and 85 years old with oral cavity squamous cell carcinoma. This chain uses TRBV11-2 with TRBJ2-7, with 10 bases fitting TRBD2. Here the CDR3 DNA reads TGTGCCAGCAGCCGAAACACCGCGGTCGGGACTAGCGCGTCCTACGAGCAGTACTTC. Translated: CASSRNTAVGTSASYEQYF.